This is a list of T cell receptor beta chains from one sample in a study of T cells in Graves' hyperthyroidism and ophthalmopathy. A single record per CDR3 protein comes from TCRdb applying MiXCR to the multiplex PCR reads. This sample has 550,000 to 600,000 distinct CDR3 sequences, with approximately 15% found just once. The sequencing input was blood. Receptors originate from a woman between 18 and 29 years old with Graves' ophthalmopathy. The CDR3 runs from the conserved cysteine through the conserved F or W. The D gene is left open where the match is weak. Expanded clones get a size class; other rows say once, few or many, or leave the size out.

d_gene	abundance	v_gene	j_gene	CDR3nt	CDR3aa
NA	many	TRBV27	TRBJ1-1	TGTGCCAGCAGTTTAAGGGGGGCTGGTTCGAACACTGAAGCTTTCTTT	CASSLRGAGSNTEAFF
TRBD2	NA	TRBV6-2/TRBV6-3	TRBJ2-1	TGTGCCAGCAGCCCAGGGACTAGTGATAATGAGCAGTTCTTC	CASSPGTSDNEQFF
TRBD2	many	TRBV13	TRBJ2-7	TGTGCCAGCAGCTCGACGGGCTCTAGCGGGGTGGAGGAGCAGTACTTC	CASSSTGSSGVEEQYF
NA	many	TRBV7-6	TRBJ2-7	TGTGCCAGCAGCCCGGCCCGGCGGGACCCGCAGTACTTC	CASSPARRDPQYF
NA	few	TRBV10-3	TRBJ1-5	TGTGCCATCAGGCGGGAAAGCAATCAGCCCCAGCATTTT	CAIRRESNQPQHF
NA	many	TRBV12-3/TRBV12-4	TRBJ2-5	TGTGCCAGCAGTATATCGGGACGCGGCGAGACCCAGTACTTC	CASSISGRGETQYF
TRBD1	many	TRBV15	TRBJ2-7	TGTGCCACCGCCGGGACAGGAGACAATCGACCCTACGAGCAGTACTTC	CATAGTGDNRPYEQYF
TRBD1	many	TRBV10-3	TRBJ1-2	TGTGCCATCAGTGACAGGGGGCAAGGCTACACCTTC	CAISDRGQGYTF
NA	NA	TRBV28	TRBJ1-2	TGTGCCAGCAGTTTATGGGGGGACGGCTACACCTTC	CASSLWGDGYTF
TRBD1	NA	TRBV20-1	TRBJ2-2	TGCAGTGCTAGGACAGGGACCGGGGAGCTGTTTTTT	CSARTGTGELFF
TRBD1	many	TRBV6-1	TRBJ2-1	TGTGCCAGCAGTGTGCGACAGGGGGGCTACAATGAGCAGTTCTTC	CASSVRQGGYNEQFF
NA	many	TRBV30	TRBJ1-2	TGTGCCTGGACAGACGGGGCGCAGCGTGGCTACACCTTC	CAWTDGAQRGYTF
NA	many	TRBV7-9	TRBJ2-1	TGTGCCAGCAGCCCCCCAGGGCAATTCGGGAGTGAGCAGTTCTTC	CASSPPGQFGSEQFF
TRBD1	few	TRBV7-3	TRBJ1-3	TGTGCCAGCAGCTTACAGACAGGGGACGAAAACACCATATATTTT	CASSLQTGDENTIYF
TRBD2	NA	TRBV28	TRBJ2-7	TGTGCCAGCTCATTCAACCCGGGACTAGCGAGGTACGGGCAGTACTTC	CASSFNPGLARYGQYF
NA	NA	TRBV18	TRBJ2-1	TGTGCCAGCTCACCTGACCGGGAGAGGGGCTACAATGAGCAGTTCTTC	CASSPDRERGYNEQFF
TRBD2	few	TRBV11-2	TRBJ2-2	TGTGCCAGCACCACGTGGGCTAGCGGGAACACCGGGGAGCTGTTTTTT	CASTTWASGNTGELFF
NA	NA	TRBV5-1	TRBJ2-5	TGTGCCAGCAGCTTAGCGGACGAGACCCAGTACTTC	CASSLADETQYF
NA	many	TRBV3-1	TRBJ2-7	TGTGCCAGCAGCCCCCAGGGGGGCGGGAGATCCTACGAGCAGTACTTC	CASSPQGGGRSYEQYF
NA	many	TRBV11-3	TRBJ2-5	TGTGCCAGCAGCTTAGAGCACCTCAAGACCCAGTACTTC	CASSLEHLKTQYF
TRBD2	many	TRBV20-1	TRBJ2-3	TGCAGTGCTAGTGGGACTAGCGTTTCGGTTACGCAGTATTTT	CSASGTSVSVTQYF
TRBD1	many	TRBV6-1	TRBJ1-1	TGTGCCAGCGGTTTCAGGGGGCAGGGCACTGAAGCTTTCTTT	CASGFRGQGTEAFF